These 23 T cell receptor beta chains originate from one sample sequenced in a study of T cell repertoires in cytomegalovirus infection. One entry per CDR3 protein, called by TCRdb with MiXCR from the reads. Here the sample spans roughly 180,000 distinct CDR3 sequences, 17% being singletons. Sequenced input: CD8+ T cells from PBMCs. Receptors originate from a human donor in good health (CMV status not recorded). Some clones in this sample may be carry-over from other donors' samples.

In this sample, this clonotype turned up many times. The CDR3 region is CASSSGGPNNEQFF. The CDR3 region has the DNA TGTGCCAGCAGCTCGGGGGGGCCGAACAATGAGCAGTTCTTC. The V call is TRBV7-2, the J call TRBJ2-1; 8 bases are shared with TRBD2. This CDR3 is built from 14 residues. With V trimmed by 4 bases and J by 5 bases, 4 bases remained unmatched. Looked up from germline, CDR1 is SGHTA and CDR2 is FQGNSA. Based on the CDR3 plus reference TRBV7-2 and TRBJ2-1, the full variable domain is GAGVSQSPSNKVTEKGKDVELRCDPISGHTALYWYRQSLGQGLEFLIYFQGNSAPDKSGLPSDRFSAERTGGSVSTLTIQRTQQEDSAVYLCASSSGGPNNEQFFGPGTRLTVL.

The chain employs TRBV6-1 and TRBJ2-1; D may be TRBD2 (6 bases). V was cut by 3 bases and J by 4 bases, with 16 bases left in between. The length of the CDR3 is 16 residues. Per germline, CDR1 MNHNS and CDR2 SASEGT. This CDR3 is CASSEAGRPPYNEQFF. In DNA form, the CDR3 reads TGTGCCAGCAGTGAGGCGGGACGACCCCCTTACAATGAGCAGTTCTTC.

This clonotype was seen many times. The chain carries TRBV12-3 or TRBV12-4 and TRBJ2-3, with no clear D. The CDR3 consists of 14 residues. Trimming removed 3 bases at V and 0 bases at J, with 7 bases between. The CDR3 spells CASSFLTSTDTQYF. The CDR3 DNA reads TGTGCCAGCAGTTTCCTGACTAGCACAGATACGCAGTATTTT.

This clonotype was found a few times. The V call is TRBV29-1, the J call TRBJ2-7, with D possibly matching TRBD2 (6 bases). This CDR3 region has 15 residues. The germline CDR1 and CDR2 sequences are SQVTM and ANQGSEA. Trimming took 3 bases from V and 3 from J, leaving 18 bases between them. Written as DNA, the CDR3 is TGCAGCGTTGAGGGGGGACTCCCCGGCAGCTACGAGCAGTACTTC. The encoded protein is CSVEGGLPGSYEQYF.

This clonotype was seen a few times. The chain employs TRBV7-9 and TRBJ1-4; possible D gene TRBD1, 5 bases. The ends were cut back, 3 bases at V and 8 bases at J, with 16 bases in the middle. The length of the CDR3 is 15 residues. The V gene's germline CDR1 is SEHNR and CDR2 FQNEAQ (reference sequence). The CDR3 is CASSFEGRKEEKLFF. The CDR3, as DNA: TGTGCCAGCAGCTTCGAGGGGCGCAAGGAGGAAAAACTGTTTTTT. Full variable domain (rest looked up from reference TRBV7-9 and TRBJ1-4): DTGVSQNPRHKITKRGQNVTFRCDPISEHNRLYWYRQTLGQGPEFLTYFQNEAQLEKSRLLSDRFSAERPKGSFSTLEIQRTEQGDSAMYLCASSFEGRKEEKLFFGSGTQLSVL.

This clonotype was counted a few times. The rearrangement joins TRBV7-2 to TRBJ1-1; D not certain. Trimming cost V 1 base and J 1 base, with 7 bases left between them. The CDR3 sequence is 14 residues long. Germline V gene data show CDR1 as SGHTA and CDR2 as FQGNSA. CDR3 sequence (DNA): TGTGCCAGCAGCTTAGGAACCAGGAACACTGAAGCTTTCTTT. Protein sequence: CASSLGTRNTEAFF.

This clonotype was seen a handful of times. The CDR3 DNA reads as TGCAGCGTTGAAGGGGGGACAGGGGGAACTTCCTACAATGAGCAGTTCTTC. Amino acids: CSVEGGTGGTSYNEQFF. The chain recombines TRBV29-1 with TRBJ2-1, with 11 bases matching TRBD1. CDR1 and CDR2 from the germline V gene are SQVTM and ANQGSEA. CDR3 length: 17 amino acids. With 1 base clipped from V and 1 base from J, the junction kept 6 bases outside the gene matches.

This clonotype was seen a few times. The chain joins TRBV4-3 to TRBJ1-3, with TRBD1 matching over 7 bases. V dropped 3 bases and J dropped 0; count of bases not matched to a gene: 2. From germline, CDR1 is LGHNA and CDR2 YSLEER. CDR3 length: 15 residues. CDR3 sequence reads: CASSQGQLSGNTIYF. CDR3 bases: TGCGCCAGCAGCCAGGGACAGCTCTCTGGAAACACCATATATTTT.

The chain carries TRBV12-3 or TRBV12-4 and TRBJ2-3; 8 bases align to TRBD1. The CDR3 contains 17 residues. The V gene end was trimmed by 1 base and the J gene end by 3 bases; junction bases not matched to a gene: 9. The CDR3 DNA reads as TGTGCCAGCAGTTTAGTAGGACAGGGAGAAAGGACAGATACGCAGTATTTT. This sequence encodes CASSLVGQGERTDTQYF.

The V and J genes are TRBV7-2 and TRBJ2-3, with 9 bases matching TRBD2. The V segment lost 2 bases and the J segment 2 bases; nucleotides outside the gene matches: 5. The CDR3 runs to 16 residues. Germline loops: CDR1 SGHTA, CDR2 FQGNSA. Written as DNA, the CDR3 is TGTGCCAGCAGCTTACCCGGCGGGGGGGCCACAGATACGCAGTATTTT. Translated, it gives CASSLPGGGATDTQYF.

This clonotype was observed a few times. V usage is TRBV6-2 or TRBV6-3 and J usage is TRBJ2-5, with D possibly called TRBD1 or TRBD2 (5 bases each). Per the germline V gene, CDR1 is MNHEY and CDR2 is SVGEGT. The CDR3 extends over 15 amino acids. Trimming left V 6 bases short and J 4 bases short, with 18 bases between. The CDR3: CASRTDGGARETQYF. In nucleotides, the CDR3 is TGTGCCAGCAGGACTGATGGGGGTGCGCGAGAGACCCAGTACTTC.

This clonotype has more than one count but fewer than ten. The gene calls are TRBV5-1 and TRBJ2-7, with 10 nucleotides matching TRBD1. CDR1 and CDR2 (germline): SGHRS, YFSETQ. V was clipped by 0 bases and J by 5 bases; unmatched bases: 5. CDR3 length equals 15 residues. The CDR3 DNA is TGCGCCAGCAGCTTGGAGGGACAGGGGCTCGACGAGCAGTACTTC. It specifies CASSLEGQGLDEQYF.

The rearrangement joins TRBV12-3 or TRBV12-4 to TRBJ2-2; the D gene is possibly TRBD2 (5 bases). The CDR3 has 13 amino acids. The V end was cut by 6 bases, the J end by 2 bases, with 7 bases between. The CDR3 reads CASRGGNTGELFF. The DNA for the CDR3 is TGTGCCAGCAGAGGAGGAAACACCGGGGAGCTGTTTTTT.

This clonotype was picked up many times. This chain links TRBV7-2 with TRBJ1-4; D might be TRBD1 (5 bases). CDR3 length equals 15 residues. The germline V and J ends were trimmed by 3 bases and 4 bases, with 12 bases remaining between them. Germline V gene data show CDR1 as SGHTA and CDR2 as FQGNSA. This chain's CDR3 is CASSFVGTGNEKLFF. The CDR3, as DNA: TGTGCCAGCAGCTTCGTAGGGACCGGTAATGAAAAACTGTTTTTT. The full variable domain, rest sourced from reference TRBV7-2 and TRBJ1-4, is GAGVSQSPSNKVTEKGKDVELRCDPISGHTALYWYRQSLGQGLEFLIYFQGNSAPDKSGLPSDRFSAERTGGSVSTLTIQRTQQEDSAVYLCASSFVGTGNEKLFFGSGTQLSVL.

The chain uses TRBV28 and TRBJ2-2, with 7 bases fitting TRBD2. V was clipped by 3 bases and J by 4 bases; unmatched bases: 5. The germline V gene encodes CDR1 MDHEN and CDR2 SYDVKM. The CDR3 runs to 15 residues. The CDR3 spells CASSFIGGGTGELFF. In DNA, the CDR3 is TGTGCCAGCAGTTTTATTGGGGGGGGCACCGGGGAGCTGTTTTTT.

In its sample, this clonotype was seen a few times. This chain uses TRBV28 with TRBJ1-5; perhaps TRBD1 as D (5 bases). CDR1 is MDHEN and CDR2 is SYDVKM in the germline V gene. This CDR3 spans 15 amino acids. V was pared by 3 bases and J by 4 bases, with 13 bases between. The CDR3 here is CASSFLARGNQPQHF. CDR3 coding DNA: TGTGCCAGCAGTTTCCTCGCAAGGGGAAATCAGCCCCAGCATTTT. The full variable domain, rest sourced from reference TRBV28 and TRBJ1-5, is DVKVTQSSRYLVKRTGEKVFLECVQDMDHENMFWYRQDPGLGLRLIYFSYDVKMKEKGDIPEGYSVSREKKERFSLILESASTNQTSMYLCASSFLARGNQPQHFGDGTRLSIL.

This chain uses TRBV19 with TRBJ2-6; 7 bases are shared with TRBD1. After removal of 7 bases from V and 2 bases from J, the junction contained 14 bases not matched to a gene. Germline CDR1 is LNHDA and CDR2 is SQIVND (reference sequence). This CDR3 comprises 18 residues. The CDR3: CASNLPYRGTTGANVLTF. Here the CDR3 DNA reads TGTGCCAGTAACCTCCCTTACAGGGGTACGACTGGGGCCAACGTCCTGACTTTC.

This clonotype showed up just a few times. The gene calls are TRBV2 and TRBJ2-1, with D possibly being TRBD2 (6 bases). The CDR3 totals 15 residues. Deletions cut 6 bases from V and 0 bases from J, with 12 bases between. Germline V gene lookup returns CDR1 SNHLY and CDR2 FYNNEI. The CDR3, as DNA: TGTGCCAGCAGGGAATACGGGGGCTCCTACAATGAGCAGTTCTTC. Its translation is CASREYGGSYNEQFF.

This clonotype was picked up a small number of times. The chain combines TRBV7-6 with TRBJ2-1; no clear D gene. Germline V gives CDR1 SGHVS, CDR2 FNYEAQ. The ends were cut back, 5 bases at V and 9 bases at J, with 14 bases in the middle. CDR3 length equals 13 residues. This chain's CDR3 is CASSPLATSEQFF. CDR3 DNA sequence: TGTGCCAGCAGCCCACTCGCTACCAGTGAGCAGTTCTTC.

The V call is TRBV7-2, the J call TRBJ2-1, with D hard to call. Trimming shortened V by 5 bases and J by 0 bases, and 14 bases separated the two germline ends. CDR1 SGHTA and CDR2 FQGNSA come from the germline V gene. The CDR3 length is 16 residues. The CDR3 sequence is CASSPLTGSSYNEQFF. CDR3 DNA: TGTGCCAGCAGCCCACTTACGGGCAGCTCCTACAATGAGCAGTTCTTC.

This clonotype was seen many times. This chain links TRBV28 with TRBJ1-1; the D gene is possibly TRBD1 (6 bases). The CDR3 is made up of 15 amino acids. CDR1 and CDR2 (germline): MDHEN, SYDVKM. V lost 2 bases and J 2 bases, leaving 12 bases between the germline ends. The CDR3 sequence: CASSLEWGANTEAFF. DNA for the CDR3: TGTGCCAGCAGTTTAGAGTGGGGGGCAAACACTGAAGCTTTCTTT. The full variable domain, with the rest looked up from reference TRBV28 and TRBJ1-1, is DVKVTQSSRYLVKRTGEKVFLECVQDMDHENMFWYRQDPGLGLRLIYFSYDVKMKEKGDIPEGYSVSREKKERFSLILESASTNQTSMYLCASSLEWGANTEAFFGQGTRLTVV.

This clonotype showed up just a few times. V usage is TRBV6-1 and J usage is TRBJ2-5; TRBD2 agrees at 11 bases. From germline, CDR1 is MNHNS and CDR2 SASEGT. V lost 6 bases to trimming and J lost 5 bases; unmatched junction nucleotides: 8. The CDR3 contains 15 residues. The CDR3 DNA follows: TGTGCCAGCAGCCCGGGGCTAGCGGGGGGCGAGACCCAGTACTTC. Translated, it gives CASSPGLAGGETQYF.

V usage is TRBV7-9 and J usage is TRBJ2-2; 8 positions agree with TRBD1. The V gene end was trimmed by 2 bases and the J gene end by 5 bases; junction bases not matched to a gene: 4. The CDR3 has 15 residues. Germline loops: CDR1 SEHNR, CDR2 FQNEAQ (reference sequence). This CDR3 is CASSLPGGETGELFF. For the CDR3, the DNA is TGTGCCAGCAGCTTACCAGGGGGCGAGACCGGGGAGCTGTTTTTT.